This passage covers 13 T cell receptor beta chains from one sample sequenced in a study of control samples from healthy donors and cancer patients. Profiling relied on immunoSEQ multiplex PCR, and the TCRdb table lists in-frame clones only, not all of them. The sample lists 250,000 to 300,000 clones; about four fifths were seen once. The sample consisted of PBMCs. Source of these receptors: a woman aged 55-75 years with lung cancer.

The chain joins TRBV28 to TRBJ1-2; D is uncertain. Trimming shortened V by 8 bases and J by 6 bases, and 25 bases separated the two germline ends. Germline V gives CDR1 MDHEN, CDR2 SYDVKM. This CDR3 region has 16 residues. CDR3 sequence: CASALVSVGVLNGYTF. DNA for the CDR3: TGTGCCAGCGCTCTAGTAAGCGTGGGCGTTCTTAATGGCTACACCTTC.

CDR3: CASSANYGYTF. CDR3 nucleotide sequence: TGTGCCAGCAGCGCTAACTATGGCTACACCTTC. This chain uses TRBV9 with TRBJ1-2; no firm D call. The germline V gene encodes CDR1 SGDLS and CDR2 YYNGEE. The ends were cut back, 3 bases at V and 0 bases at J, with 0 bases in the middle. CDR3 size: 11 residues. Using reference TRBV9 and TRBJ1-2 for the parts outside the CDR3, the full variable domain is DSGVTQTPKHLITATGQRVTLRCSPRSGDLSVYWYQQSLDQGLQFLIQYYNGEERAKGNILERFSAQQFPDLHSELNLSSLELGDSALYFCASSANYGYTFGSGTRLTVV.

This clone was observed once. The rearrangement joins TRBV27 to TRBJ2-2; 9 bases agree with TRBD2. The CDR3 extends over 16 amino acids. Germline V CDR1 and CDR2: MNHEY, SMNVEV (reference sequence). V was pared by 5 bases and J by 5 bases, with 9 bases of the junction left unmatched. CDR3 sequence: CASSIIAGVRTGELFF. The CDR3 DNA follows: TGTGCCAGCAGTATAATAGCGGGAGTACGGACCGGGGAGCTGTTTTTT.

V is TRBV10-3 and J is TRBJ1-2; D ambiguous. Germline V gene sequence: CDR1 ENHRY, CDR2 SYGVKD. CDR3 length: 12 amino acids. V lost 8 bases and J 4 bases, leaving 11 bases between the germline ends. The DNA of the CDR3 is TGTGCCATCGTCGAAACGGGCTATGGCTACACCTTC. Amino acids: CAIVETGYGYTF.

V gene TRBV15 combines with J gene TRBJ2-5; the match to TRBD2 covers 12 bases. Looked up from germline, CDR1 is LNHNV and CDR2 is YYDKDF (reference sequence). This CDR3 has 17 residues. The junction had 7 bases not matched to a gene; V was cut back by 0 bases and J by 5 bases. The CDR3: CATSRDRTSGGFETQYF. For the CDR3, the DNA is TGTGCCACCAGCAGAGATCGTACTAGCGGGGGGTTTGAGACCCAGTACTTC.

This clone was found a few times. The chain recombines TRBV5-1 with TRBJ2-5, with D hard to call. The CDR3 runs to 13 residues. Trimming stripped 1 base from V and 3 bases from J, with 7 bases between. CDR1 and CDR2 (germline): SGHRS, YFSETQ. Written as DNA, the CDR3 is TGCGCCAGCAGCTTGCAAACCAAAGAGACCCAGTACTTC. Amino acid sequence: CASSLQTKETQYF.

This sequence joins TRBV18 and TRBJ2-2; 12 bases agree with TRBD2. This CDR3 comprises 16 residues. Germline V gene lookup returns CDR1 KGHSH and CDR2 LQKENI. V was clipped by 3 bases and J by 4 bases; unmatched bases: 3. This CDR3 reads CASSPGLAGTTGELFF. The CDR3 DNA reads TGTGCCAGCTCACCCGGACTAGCGGGAACCACCGGGGAGCTGTTTTTT.

This sequence joins TRBV12-3 or TRBV12-4 and TRBJ2-5; perhaps TRBD2 as D (7 bases). The V end lost 5 bases, the J end lost 5 bases, and 12 bases lay between the germline ends. The CDR3 runs 13 residues. CDR3 sequence reads: CASSVGGAETQYF. CDR3 nucleotide sequence: TGTGCCAGCAGTGTGGGGGGGGCTGAGACCCAGTACTTC.

A few counts support this clone. V gene TRBV24-1 combines with J gene TRBJ2-7; D is possibly TRBD1 (6 bases). Germline values: CDR1 KGHDR, CDR2 SFDVKD. The CDR3 runs 13 residues. The germline V and J ends were trimmed by 3 bases and 3 bases, with 8 bases remaining between them. CDR3: CATSDGTSYEQYF. CDR3 nucleotides: TGTGCCACCAGTGATGGGACAAGCTACGAGCAGTACTTC.

J is TRBJ2-2 and V is TRBV9; 11 bases map to TRBD2. V dropped 0 bases and J dropped 0; count of bases not matched to a gene: 4. From germline, CDR1 is SGDLS and CDR2 YYNGEE. CDR3 length: 18 residues. The CDR3 coding sequence is TGTGCCAGCAGCGTAGTTCCGGGACTAGCGGCGAACACCGGGGAGCTGTTTTTT. Protein sequence: CASSVVPGLAANTGELFF. Complete variable domain (other parts from reference TRBV9 and TRBJ2-2): DSGVTQTPKHLITATGQRVTLRCSPRSGDLSVYWYQQSLDQGLQFLIQYYNGEERAKGNILERFSAQQFPDLHSELNLSSLELGDSALYFCASSVVPGLAANTGELFFGEGSRLTVL.

The chain has TRBV10-3 and TRBJ1-4; D unclear. CDR3 size: 14 residues. Between the trimmed V and J ends, which lost 4 bases and 7 bases, there was a span of 13 bases. Germline V lookup: CDR1 ENHRY, CDR2 SYGVKD. The CDR3 DNA sequence: TGTGCCATCAGTGGTTCCTCGAGGGCTGAAAAACTGTTTTTT. Translating gives CAISGSSRAEKLFF.

The CDR3 region is CASSMQGDEQFF. In DNA, the CDR3 is TGTGCCAGCAGCATGCAGGGCGATGAGCAGTTCTTC. J is TRBJ2-1 and V is TRBV5-4; weak D call: TRBD1 (5 bases). The length of the CDR3 is 12 residues. Germline values: CDR1 SGHNT, CDR2 YYREEE (reference sequence). Trimming pared 4 bases from V and 8 bases from J, leaving 10 bases between.

The chain carries TRBV7-8 and TRBJ1-6; D is possibly TRBD1 (5 bases). The CDR3 is made up of 15 amino acids. The V end lost 4 bases, the J end lost 8 bases, and 15 bases lay between the germline ends. The germline V gene has CDR1 SGHVS and CDR2 FQNEAQ. The CDR3 sequence is CASSSTTARDSPLHF. The CDR3 DNA reads as TGTGCCAGCAGCTCGACTACCGCCAGGGATTCACCCCTCCACTTT.